One and the same sample provided the 9 T cell receptor beta chains below, sequenced in a study of blood T cell repertoires in COVID-19. Repertoires were generated with immunoSEQ multiplex PCR, while TCRdb's copy carries only in-frame clones and drops some. In the table there are around 300,000 clones, roughly 90% of which are singletons. Material for sequencing was peripheral blood. The origin of the receptors is a man aged 50 to 59 with acute or convalescent COVID-19.

About this clone itself: An end of the junction does not agree with germline; a read error may underlie this. The chain employs TRBV7-7 and TRBJ2-5, with 7 nucleotides matching TRBD2. This CDR3 is 14 amino acids long. CDR1 is SSHAT and CDR2 is FNYEAQ in the germline V gene (reference sequence). The CDR3 loop reads CASSFGRGEGTQYF. The DNA of the CDR3 is TGTGCTAGCAGCTTTGGGAGGGGAGAGGGGACCCAGTACTTC. Full variable domain (missing parts from reference TRBV7-7 and TRBJ2-5): GAGVSQSPRYKVTKRGQDVTLRCDPISSHATLYWYQQALGQGPEFLTYFNYEAQPDKSGLPSDRFSAERPEGSISTLTIQRTEQRDSAMYRCASSFGRGEGTQYFGPGTRLLVL.

This chain uses TRBV9 with TRBJ1-4; 7 nucleotides match TRBD1. The germline V gene has CDR1 SGDLS and CDR2 YYNGEE. The CDR3 runs 15 residues. Trimming cost V 0 bases and J 3 bases; bases outside gene matches: 2. The CDR3 DNA reads TGTGCCAGCAGCGTAGCTAGGGGGCCTAATGAAAAACTGTTTTTT. Translation: CASSVARGPNEKLFF. Full variable domain (remainder filled in from reference TRBV9 and TRBJ1-4): DSGVTQTPKHLITATGQRVTLRCSPRSGDLSVYWYQQSLDQGLQFLIQYYNGEERAKGNILERFSAQQFPDLHSELNLSSLELGDSALYFCASSVARGPNEKLFFGSGTQLSVL.

This chain links TRBV5-4 with TRBJ1-5, with 8 nucleotides matching TRBD1. Germline V lookup: CDR1 SGHNT, CDR2 YYREEE (reference sequence). V lost 0 bases to trimming and J lost 3 bases; unmatched junction nucleotides: 5. The CDR3 length is 16 residues. CDR3 in DNA: TGTGCCAGCAGCTTGGGCACAGGGGGGGACAATCAGCCCCAGCATTTT. Its protein is CASSLGTGGDNQPQHF.

The chain has TRBV6-1 and TRBJ2-1; D unresolved. Trimming removed 1 base at V and 2 bases at J, with 9 bases between. Germline-derived CDR1 and CDR2 are MNHNS and SASEGT. This CDR3 has 15 residues. CDR3 bases: TGTGCCAGCAGTGAAGGCCTAGTACCCTACAATGAGCAGTTCTTC. Residues: CASSEGLVPYNEQFF.

This clone has only one observation. The DNA for the CDR3 is TGTGCCAGCAGTTACTCGCCTAAGATAGGGGCTGAAGCTTTCTTT. Translated: CASSYSPKIGAEAFF. The chain carries TRBV6-5 and TRBJ1-1; D is perhaps TRBD1 (5 bases). The CDR3 totals 15 residues. Trimming pared 0 bases from V and 6 bases from J, leaving 14 bases between. Germline CDR1 is MNHEY and CDR2 is SVGAGI.

V usage is TRBV3-1 (or the pseudogene TRBV3-2) and J usage is TRBJ2-5, with 7 bases matching TRBD1. CDR3 length equals 16 residues. V was clipped by 2 bases and J by 3 bases; unmatched bases: 9. Germline CDR1 LGHDT, CDR2 YNNKEL (reference sequence). CDR3 amino acids: CASSQRRQGRKETQYF. In nucleotides, the CDR3 is TGTGCCAGCAGCCAAAGGAGACAGGGAAGGAAAGAGACCCAGTACTTC.

J is TRBJ2-2 and V is TRBV13; TRBD2 agrees at 15 bases. From germline, CDR1 is PRHDT and CDR2 FYEKMQ (reference sequence). CDR3 length equals 20 residues. Trimming at V came to 4 bases and at J to 1 base, leaving 10 bases not matched to a gene. The CDR3 loop is CASSSWVRTSGGENTGELFF. The CDR3 DNA sequence: TGTGCCAGCAGCTCGTGGGTCCGGACTAGCGGGGGGGAGAACACCGGGGAGCTGTTTTTT.

J is TRBJ2-1 and V is TRBV19, with D perhaps matching TRBD1 (5 bases). The CDR3 spans 16 residues. V dropped 4 bases and J dropped 7 bases, with 20 bases sitting between them. The germline V gene has CDR1 LNHDA and CDR2 SQIVND (reference sequence). The CDR3 sequence: CASSRRLGQGGNEQFF. The CDR3 bases are TGTGCCAGTAGTAGGCGTCTCGGGCAGGGTGGGAATGAGCAGTTCTTC.

The chain joins TRBV18 to TRBJ2-2; D may be TRBD2 (5 bases). V was pared by 2 bases and J by 2 bases, with 6 bases between. The CDR3 has 14 residues. Per the germline V gene, CDR1 is KGHSH and CDR2 is LQKENI. In DNA form, the CDR3 reads TGTGCCAGCTCACCAGACTATAACACCGGGGAGCTGTTTTTT. Its translation is CASSPDYNTGELFF.